The entry below gives a single T cell receptor beta chain sequence along with its context. This specimen comes from a study of T cell responses to AZD1222 COVID-19 vaccine. Profiled with immunoSEQ multiplex PCR; TCRdb holds only in-frame clones, not every one. Of about 120,000 clones listed, about nine tenths are singletons. The length of the CDR3 is 16 residues. Germline assignment: CDR1 MNHNS and CDR2 SASEGT. Trimming pared 2 bases from V and 0 bases from J, leaving 13 bases between. This sequence originates from an adult in good health. This sequence joins TRBV6-1 and TRBJ1-2; maybe TRBD1 (6 bases). Sequenced material: peripheral blood, taken on day 0 of AZD1222 vaccination. This CDR3 reads CASSERFGGANYGYTF. The CDR3 DNA sequence: TGTGCCAGCAGTGAACGCTTTGGGGGCGCTAACTATGGCTACACCTTC.